This T cell receptor (beta chain) emerged from a study of cytomegalovirus exposure and HLA in healthy donors. Germline V lookup: CDR1 ENHRY, CDR2 SYGVKD. The CDR3 is made up of 16 amino acids. The ends lost 2 bases at V and 5 bases at J; junction bases unmatched: 7. The donors were part of the roughly 120-subject validation cohort, which stood apart from the roughly 640-subject first cohort. TCRdb's copy holds only in-frame clones and misses some; the assay was immunoSEQ multiplex PCR. This table holds a few hundred thousand clones, roughly 90% found once. The rearrangement uses TRBV10-3 and TRBJ1-1, with 11 positions matching TRBD1. This TCR derives from a woman between 18 and 29 years old in good health and CMV-seronegative. Sequences were obtained from PBMCs. The CDR3 sequence: CAISELGTGGWTEAFF. In DNA form, the CDR3 reads TGTGCCATCAGTGAGCTTGGGACAGGGGGTTGGACTGAAGCTTTCTTT.